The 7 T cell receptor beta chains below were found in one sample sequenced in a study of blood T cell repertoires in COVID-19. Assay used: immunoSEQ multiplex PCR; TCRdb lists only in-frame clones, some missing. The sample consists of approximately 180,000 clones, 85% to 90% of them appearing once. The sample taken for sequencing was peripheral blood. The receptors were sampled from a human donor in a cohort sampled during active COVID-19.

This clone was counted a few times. The CDR3 reads CASSLGTGAFGNTIYF. In nucleotides, the CDR3 is TGTGCCAGCAGCTTGGGGACAGGGGCGTTTGGAAACACCATATATTTT. The rearrangement joins TRBV7-6 to TRBJ1-3, with 10 positions matching TRBD1. CDR3 size: 16 residues. CDR1 and CDR2 (germline): SGHVS, FNYEAQ. J was trimmed by 3 bases and V by 3 bases; bases with no gene match: 5.

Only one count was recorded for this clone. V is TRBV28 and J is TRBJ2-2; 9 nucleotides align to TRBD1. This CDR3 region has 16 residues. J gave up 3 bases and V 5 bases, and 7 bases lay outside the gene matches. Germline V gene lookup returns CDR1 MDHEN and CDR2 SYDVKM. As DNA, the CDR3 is TGTGCCAGCAGTCCCTACTGGACAGGGGACACCGGGGAGCTGTTTTTT. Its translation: CASSPYWTGDTGELFF.

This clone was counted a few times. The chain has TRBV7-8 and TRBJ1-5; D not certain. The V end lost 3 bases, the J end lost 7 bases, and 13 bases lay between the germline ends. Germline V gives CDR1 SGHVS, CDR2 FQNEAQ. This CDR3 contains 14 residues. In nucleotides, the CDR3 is TGTGCCAGCAGCTTTAGCAACAAGGCCCAGCCCCAGCATTTT. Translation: CASSFSNKAQPQHF.

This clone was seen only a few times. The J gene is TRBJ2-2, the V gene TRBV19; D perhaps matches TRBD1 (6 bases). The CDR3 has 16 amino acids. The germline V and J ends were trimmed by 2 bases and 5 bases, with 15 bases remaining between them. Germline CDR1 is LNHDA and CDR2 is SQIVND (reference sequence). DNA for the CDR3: TGTGCCAGTAGTATAAGTTCCACAGGGTTTACCGGGGAGCTGTTTTTT. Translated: CASSISSTGFTGELFF.

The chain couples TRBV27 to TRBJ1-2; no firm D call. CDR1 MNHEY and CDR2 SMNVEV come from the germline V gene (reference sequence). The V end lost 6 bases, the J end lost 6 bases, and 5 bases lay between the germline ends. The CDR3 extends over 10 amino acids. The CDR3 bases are TGTGCCAGCAGGAGGGATGGCTACACCTTC. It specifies CASRRDGYTF.

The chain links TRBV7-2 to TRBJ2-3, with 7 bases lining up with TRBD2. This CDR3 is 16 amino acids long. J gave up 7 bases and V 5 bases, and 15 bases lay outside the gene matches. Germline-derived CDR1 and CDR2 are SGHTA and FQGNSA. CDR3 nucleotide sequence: TGTGCCAGCAGCCAGGGAGCGGGGAGGGCCCCCCATACGCAGTATTTT. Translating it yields CASSQGAGRAPHTQYF.

The CDR3 DNA reads as TGTGCCAGCAGCTCGGCCATGACTAGCGGGAGAACTTACAATGAGCAGTTCTTC. Encoded protein: CASSSAMTSGRTYNEQFF. The chain has TRBV5-4 and TRBJ2-1, with 12 nucleotides matching TRBD2. In germline, CDR1 is SGHNT, CDR2 YYREEE (reference sequence). CDR3 length: 18 residues. V trimming: 3 bases; J trimming: 4 bases; junction bases outside the gene matches: 11.